Each of the 20 T cell receptor beta chains below was sequenced from the same sample in a study of control samples from healthy donors and cancer patients. Some clones are missing from TCRdb's copy, which holds only in-frame ones; the method was immunoSEQ multiplex PCR. This sample has around 80,000 clones, with approximately 89% found just once. The source material was blood. The receptors derive from a man aged 50 to 59 in good health.

V gene TRBV23-1 combines with J gene TRBJ2-7, with 11 bases that match TRBD2. TRBV23-1 is reported as an ORF; its role is uncertain. Losses at the gene ends were 5 bases for V and 1 base for J; bases not matched to a gene: 7. This CDR3 contains 16 residues. CDR3 nucleotide sequence: TGCGCCAGCAGTACCCCTAGCGGGGGGACTTCCTACGAGCAGTACGTC. Translation gives CASSTPSGGTSYEQYV.

The chain links TRBV7-2 to TRBJ2-7; TRBD2 matches 7 bases. The CDR3 spans 14 residues. Per the germline V gene, CDR1 is SGHTA and CDR2 is FQGNSA. V lost 5 bases to trimming and J lost 2 bases; unmatched junction nucleotides: 6. In nucleotides, the CDR3 is TGTGCCAGCAGCCCTGCTAGCGGCCCCTACGAGCAGTACTTC. This encodes CASSPASGPYEQYF.

The rearrangement uses TRBV4-1 and TRBJ2-2; D is undetermined. The CDR3 contains 14 residues. The germline V and J ends were trimmed by 1 base and 5 bases, with 8 bases remaining between them. Germline values: CDR1 MGHRA, CDR2 YSYEKL. The CDR3 protein is CASSQVPVTGELFF. CDR3 sequence (DNA): TGCGCCAGCAGCCAAGTCCCAGTGACCGGGGAGCTGTTTTTT.

Here the CDR3 DNA reads TGTGCCAGCAGCTTCTGGACAGGCACAGATACGCAGTATTTT. Residues: CASSFWTGTDTQYF. The chain carries TRBV5-8 and TRBJ2-3, with D perhaps matching TRBD1 (6 bases). CDR1 is SGHTS, CDR2 YDEGEE, per germline. This CDR3 region has 14 residues. The V and J ends lost 2 bases and 1 base respectively, with 8 bases between them.

J is TRBJ2-4 and V is TRBV6-5; possible D gene TRBD1, 5 bases. The CDR3 loop spans 15 amino acids. With 4 bases removed from V and 0 bases from J, the gap between germline ends came to 10 bases. Looked up from germline, CDR1 is MNHEY and CDR2 is SVGAGI. The CDR3: CASSSTTVAKNIQYF. The CDR3 region has the DNA TGTGCCAGCAGTTCAACGACAGTAGCCAAAAACATTCAGTACTTC.

V usage is TRBV9 and J usage is TRBJ2-3, with TRBD2 identical over 10 bases. CDR1 SGDLS and CDR2 YYNGEE come from the germline V gene. After removal of 0 bases from V and 0 bases from J, the junction contained 1 base not matched to a gene. The CDR3 runs to 16 residues. The DNA for the CDR3 is TGTGCCAGCAGCGTAGCGACTAGCGGGAGCACAGATACGCAGTATTTT. Protein: CASSVATSGSTDTQYF. The variable domain in full, completed from reference TRBV9 and TRBJ2-3, reads DSGVTQTPKHLITATGQRVTLRCSPRSGDLSVYWYQQSLDQGLQFLIQYYNGEERAKGNILERFSAQQFPDLHSELNLSSLELGDSALYFCASSVATSGSTDTQYFGPGTRLTVL.

This chain joins TRBV11-2 and TRBJ1-6, with a weak D call TRBD1 (6 bases). This CDR3 has 13 amino acids. From germline, CDR1 is SGHAT and CDR2 FQNNGV. V was shortened by 5 bases and J by 7 bases, with 9 bases between the two germline ends. The CDR3, as DNA: TGTGCCAGCAGCCCTGGACAGAATTCACCCCTCCACTTT. This codes for CASSPGQNSPLHF.

The chain links TRBV5-1 to TRBJ2-7; 8 positions match TRBD1. The CDR3 spans 14 residues. V was clipped by 0 bases and J by 3 bases; unmatched bases: 2. Germline assignment: CDR1 SGHRS and CDR2 YFSETQ. This CDR3 reads CASSLEQGVYEQYF. The CDR3 DNA sequence: TGCGCCAGCAGCTTGGAACAGGGGGTCTACGAGCAGTACTTC.

The chain has TRBV7-2 and TRBJ2-7, with 7 bases matching TRBD1. The junction had 7 bases not matched to a gene; V was cut back by 5 bases and J by 0 bases. The CDR3 contains 15 residues. Germline-derived CDR1 and CDR2 are SGHTA and FQGNSA. CDR3 bases: TGTGCCAGCAGCATTCGCCAGGGGGACTCCTACGAGCAGTACTTC. Its translation is CASSIRQGDSYEQYF.

This chain links TRBV21-1 with TRBJ1-3. TRBV21-1 is given as a pseudogene. The CDR3 loop spans 15 amino acids. The CDR3 DNA reads TGTGCCAGCAGGGTAGGGTTGAGCTCTGGAAACACCATATATTTT. Translated, it gives CASRVGLSSGNTIYF.

As DNA, the CDR3 is TGTGCCAGCTCACCTGCGGGACAGACGGAACATTTT. Its translation is CASSPAGQTEHF. The rearrangement joins TRBV18 to TRBJ1-5; 7 bases match TRBD1. V lost 3 bases and J lost 16; bases outside the gene matches: 9. Germline assignment: CDR1 KGHSH and CDR2 LQKENI. This CDR3 is 12 amino acids long.

V usage is TRBV5-4 and J usage is TRBJ2-2; D unclear. The CDR3 runs to 16 residues. The V end was cut by 4 bases, the J end by 4 bases, with 17 bases between. The germline gives CDR1 SGHNT, CDR2 YYREEE (reference sequence). Written as DNA, the CDR3 is TGTGCCAGCAGCCCCCGCGGAGCCACAAGCACCGGGGAGCTGTTTTTT. This sequence encodes CASSPRGATSTGELFF.

DNA for the CDR3: TGCGCCAGCAGTCCGGGCCTAGGTATCTACACCTTC. Protein: CASSPGLGIYTF. The chain joins TRBV5-1 to TRBJ1-2, with D unresolved. CDR3 length: 12 amino acids. Trimming cost V 5 bases and J 10 bases, with 15 bases left between them. In germline, CDR1 is SGHRS, CDR2 YFSETQ.

This clone was counted between two and nine times. The chain carries TRBV9 and TRBJ1-2; D is ambiguous. This CDR3 has 13 amino acids. Germline V gene lookup returns CDR1 SGDLS and CDR2 YYNGEE. Between the trimmed V and J ends, which lost 0 bases and 4 bases, there was a span of 7 bases. CDR3 region: CASSVAPGYGYTF. Written as DNA, the CDR3 is TGTGCCAGCAGCGTAGCTCCCGGCTATGGCTACACCTTC.

The rearrangement uses TRBV3-1 (or the pseudogene TRBV3-2) and TRBJ2-7; 7 bases match TRBD1. Germline values: CDR1 LGHDT, CDR2 YNNKEL (reference sequence). V was clipped by 3 bases and J by 3 bases; unmatched bases: 2. The CDR3 consists of 13 residues. The DNA of the CDR3 is TGTGCCAGCAGCCACCGGGACAGCTACGAGCAGTACTTC. Amino acid sequence: CASSHRDSYEQYF.

This clone was recorded a few times. This chain uses TRBV7-2 with TRBJ1-1; tentative D call: TRBD1 (5 bases). V was clipped by 3 bases and J by 1 base, with 9 bases between them. The germline V gene encodes CDR1 SGHTA and CDR2 FQGNSA. The CDR3 spans 14 residues. For the CDR3, the DNA is TGTGCCAGCAGCTTCCTAACAGGGAACACTGAAGCTTTCTTT. Its translation: CASSFLTGNTEAFF.

As DNA, the CDR3 is TGTGCCAGCAGCTTAGCAATCTTAGGCAGGGGTCATTCACCCCTCCACTTT. This sequence encodes CASSLAILGRGHSPLHF. The rearrangement joins TRBV7-2 to TRBJ1-6; TRBD1 is a possible D gene (6 bases). The length of the CDR3 is 17 residues. The germline V gene encodes CDR1 SGHTA and CDR2 FQGNSA. The ends were cut back, 0 bases at V and 8 bases at J, with 17 bases in the middle. The variable domain in full, completed from reference TRBV7-2 and TRBJ1-6, reads GAGVSQSPSNKVTEKGKDVELRCDPISGHTALYWYRQSLGQGLEFLIYFQGNSAPDKSGLPSDRFSAERTGGSVSTLTIQRTQQEDSAVYLCASSLAILGRGHSPLHFGNGTRLTVT.

CDR3 in DNA: TGTGCCAGCAGCTTAGGGGATCAGCCCCAGCATTTT. Its protein product is CASSLGDQPQHF. V usage is TRBV13 and J usage is TRBJ1-5; D remains unclear. Germline V gives CDR1 PRHDT, CDR2 FYEKMQ (reference sequence). The ends were cut back, 0 bases at V and 5 bases at J, with 2 bases in the middle. The CDR3 totals 12 residues.

The chain employs TRBV28 and TRBJ2-1, with D possibly being TRBD2 (5 bases). Germline-derived CDR1 and CDR2 are MDHEN and SYDVKM. V gave up 3 bases and J gave up 4 bases, with 10 bases separating them. This CDR3 spans 14 amino acids. DNA of the CDR3: TGTGCCAGCAGTTTCCCCGGGGTTTACAATGAGCAGTTCTTC. It yields the protein CASSFPGVYNEQFF. The complete variable domain, with remaining parts taken from reference TRBV28 and TRBJ2-1, reads DVKVTQSSRYLVKRTGEKVFLECVQDMDHENMFWYRQDPGLGLRLIYFSYDVKMKEKGDIPEGYSVSREKKERFSLILESASTNQTSMYLCASSFPGVYNEQFFGPGTRLTVL.

The gene calls are TRBV18 and TRBJ2-1, with D perhaps TRBD2 (6 bases). Looked up from germline, CDR1 is KGHSH and CDR2 is LQKENI. Trimming shortened V by 6 bases and J by 4 bases, and 10 bases separated the two germline ends. The CDR3 has 13 residues. CDR3 in DNA: TGTGCCAGCTCTTTCGGGACTTACAATGAGCAGTTCTTC. This codes for CASSFGTYNEQFF.